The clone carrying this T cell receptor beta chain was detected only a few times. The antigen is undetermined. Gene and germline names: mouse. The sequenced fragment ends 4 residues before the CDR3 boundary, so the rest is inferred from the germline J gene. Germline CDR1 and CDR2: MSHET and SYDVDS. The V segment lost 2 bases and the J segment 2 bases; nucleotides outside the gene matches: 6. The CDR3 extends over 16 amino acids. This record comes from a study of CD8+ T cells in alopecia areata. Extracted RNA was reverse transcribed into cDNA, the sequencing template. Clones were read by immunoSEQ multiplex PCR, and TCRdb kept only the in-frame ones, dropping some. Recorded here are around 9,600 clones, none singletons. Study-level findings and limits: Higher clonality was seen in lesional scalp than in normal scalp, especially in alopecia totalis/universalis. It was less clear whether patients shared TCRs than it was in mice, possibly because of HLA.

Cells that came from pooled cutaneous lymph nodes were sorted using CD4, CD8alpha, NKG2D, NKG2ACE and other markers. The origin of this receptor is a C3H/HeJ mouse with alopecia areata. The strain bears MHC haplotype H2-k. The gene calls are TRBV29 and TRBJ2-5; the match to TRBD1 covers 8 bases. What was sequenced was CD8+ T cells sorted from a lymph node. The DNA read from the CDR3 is TGTGCTAGCAGTTTAATCGCAGGGGGCGGCCAAGAC. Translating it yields CASSLIAGGGQD. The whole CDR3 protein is CASSLIAGGGQDTQYF.